What follows are 23 T cell receptor beta chains derived from one specimen sequenced in a study of vaccination effects on CD4 cells after COVID-19. What these receptors recognize is not known. Clones were sequenced by immunoSEQ multiplex PCR, and TCRdb holds only the in-frame ones, with some missing. The data show about 44,000 clones, with less than 85% seen just once and roughly 3.6% held by the top ten. Upon completion of 10 to 11 days in culture, CD4+ T cells were isolated. The individual was infected with SARS-CoV-2 between March and December 2020, as confirmed by PCR. Every participant took two doses of the BNT162b2 or mRNA-1273 vaccine. The material was CD4+ T cells from PBMCs cultured without peptide, obtained after COVID-19 vaccination. The receptors come from a human donor who had a prior SARS-CoV-2 infection.

The chain joins TRBV9 to TRBJ1-3, with D possibly being TRBD1 (5 bases). The germline CDR1 and CDR2 sequences are SGDLS and YYNGEE. The ends were cut back, 3 bases at V and 2 bases at J, with 18 bases in the middle. CDR3 length equals 17 residues. The CDR3 DNA reads TGTGCCAGCAGCGCCAACGGCCGGGTAGGGGCTGGAAACACCATATATTTT. Encoded protein: CASSANGRVGAGNTIYF.

This chain connects TRBV4-2 to TRBJ2-1; D is unclear. V gave up 2 bases and J gave up 4 bases, with 9 bases separating them. Per the germline V gene, CDR1 is LGHNA and CDR2 is YNFKEQ. CDR3 length equals 14 residues. The CDR3 DNA follows: TGTGCCAGCAGCCAACTCGGAGATTACAATGAGCAGTTCTTC. The encoded protein is CASSQLGDYNEQFF.

The chain employs TRBV18 and TRBJ2-5; D unresolved. V was trimmed by 7 bases and J by 2 bases, leaving 8 bases between them. Per germline, CDR1 KGHSH and CDR2 LQKENI. The CDR3 consists of 12 residues. Here the CDR3 DNA reads TGTGCCAGCTTCCAAACTCAAGAGACCCAGTACTTC. Its protein product is CASFQTQETQYF.

This clone was seen a few times. The genes are TRBV19 and TRBJ2-7, with D unclear. CDR1 and CDR2 (germline): LNHDA, SQIVND (reference sequence). The V and J ends lost 9 bases and 3 bases respectively, with 9 bases between them. The CDR3 is made up of 11 amino acids. The DNA for the CDR3 is TGTGCCAGCCACCCGGACTACGAGCAGTACTTC. Protein: CASHPDYEQYF.

The rearrangement uses TRBV6-2 or TRBV6-3 and TRBJ1-5, with D perhaps TRBD1 (6 bases). The CDR3 covers 15 residues. Trimming took 5 bases from V and 5 from J, leaving 16 bases between them. Germline loops: CDR1 MNHEY, CDR2 SVGEGT. The CDR3 DNA sequence: TGTGCCAGCAGTCCCAAGGGGGGAACCCATCAGCCCCAGCATTTT. Encoded protein: CASSPKGGTHQPQHF.

The gene calls are TRBV2 and TRBJ2-5; the D call may be TRBD1 or TRBD2 (6 bases each). The CDR3 is 13 amino acids. Germline V lookup: CDR1 SNHLY, CDR2 FYNNEI. V was cut by 8 bases and J by 2 bases, with 12 bases left in between. The CDR3 here is CASRRGLQETQYF. CDR3 sequence (DNA): TGTGCCAGCCGTCGGGGGCTTCAAGAGACCCAGTACTTC.

The rearrangement uses TRBV5-1 and TRBJ2-3; 11 nucleotides match TRBD1. This CDR3 is 17 amino acids long. V was pared by 5 bases and J by 6 bases, with 14 bases of the junction left unmatched. Looked up from germline, CDR1 is SGHRS and CDR2 is YFSETQ. The CDR3 region is CASRPGQGVSQPDTQYF. DNA of the CDR3: TGCGCCAGCAGGCCGGGACAGGGGGTATCCCAACCCGATACGCAGTATTTT.

V gene TRBV10-3 combines with J gene TRBJ2-3; D perhaps matches TRBD2 (6 bases). This CDR3 comprises 14 residues. Trimming took off 8 bases at V and 0 bases at J, with 12 bases between the two ends. The germline gives CDR1 ENHRY, CDR2 SYGVKD. The CDR3 DNA reads TGTGCCATCCGGACCGGGAGAAGCACAGATACGCAGTATTTT. Amino acids: CAIRTGRSTDTQYF.

As DNA, the CDR3 is TGTGCCAGCAGCTCTCGGCCACGAGGGGATGAAAAACTGTTTTTT. Amino acids: CASSSRPRGDEKLFF. The chain couples TRBV3-1 (or the pseudogene TRBV3-2) to TRBJ1-4; D may be TRBD1 (5 bases). CDR3 length: 15 amino acids. Germline V gives CDR1 LGHDT, CDR2 YNNKEL (reference sequence). Between the trimmed V and J ends, which lost 5 bases and 6 bases, there was a span of 16 bases.

The rearrangement joins TRBV24-1 to TRBJ1-5; D uncertain. This CDR3 comprises 15 residues. The ends were cut back, 2 bases at V and 3 bases at J, with 10 bases in the middle. Germline assignment: CDR1 KGHDR and CDR2 SFDVKD. The CDR3 reads CATSDSTAYNQPQHF. As DNA, the CDR3 is TGTGCCACCAGTGATTCAACAGCATACAATCAGCCCCAGCATTTT.

The V gene is TRBV6-5, the J gene TRBJ2-3, with D perhaps matching TRBD1 (6 bases). This CDR3 spans 14 amino acids. CDR1 is MNHEY, CDR2 SVGAGI, per germline. V lost 6 bases, J lost 2 bases, and 12 bases lay in between. The CDR3 nucleotides read TGTGCCAGCAGGGGCTGGGACAACACAGATACGCAGTATTTT. Translation gives CASRGWDNTDTQYF.

This clone was seen more than once but under ten times. The rearrangement uses TRBV5-1 and TRBJ2-5, with 11 bases identical to TRBD2. The germline gives CDR1 SGHRS, CDR2 YFSETQ. Trimming removed 4 bases from V and 2 bases from J; junction bases left unmatched: 7. The CDR3 consists of 16 residues. The CDR3, as DNA: TGCGCCAGCAGCCGGCGACTAGCGGGGCCACAAGAGACCCAGTACTTC. It specifies CASSRRLAGPQETQYF.

This chain joins TRBV9 and TRBJ1-2, with D possibly matching TRBD1 (5 bases). The CDR3 is made up of 13 amino acids. V was pared by 3 bases and J by 3 bases, with 9 bases between. Germline V gene sequence: CDR1 SGDLS, CDR2 YYNGEE. As DNA, the CDR3 is TGTGCCAGCAGCGCCCAGACAGACTATGGCTACACCTTC. Protein sequence: CASSAQTDYGYTF.

This clone was seen more than once but under ten times. The J gene is TRBJ2-7, the V gene TRBV27, with TRBD2 matching 13 bases. J lost 4 bases, V lost 5 bases, and 2 bases had no gene match. Germline-derived CDR1 and CDR2 are MNHEY and SMNVEV (reference sequence). The CDR3 totals 14 residues. CDR3 residues: CASSTTSGGYEQYF. CDR3 nucleotides: TGTGCCAGCAGTACGACTAGCGGGGGGTACGAGCAGTACTTC.

The chain recombines TRBV5-1 with TRBJ2-5, with 12 bases matching TRBD2. CDR3 length: 15 amino acids. CDR1 is SGHRS, CDR2 YFSETQ, per germline. Trimming removed 4 bases from V and 2 bases from J; junction bases left unmatched: 3. CDR3 in amino acids: CASSLGTSGQETQYF. CDR3 nucleotide sequence: TGCGCCAGCAGCCTGGGGACTAGCGGGCAAGAGACCCAGTACTTC.

V is TRBV6-5 and J is TRBJ1-1, with D maybe TRBD1 (5 bases). V was pared by 6 bases and J by 3 bases, with 11 bases between. This CDR3 is 13 amino acids long. Germline V gene lookup returns CDR1 MNHEY and CDR2 SVGAGI. The CDR3 DNA reads TGTGCCAGCAGAGAGGGGCTTTACACTGAAGCTTTCTTT. Translation: CASREGLYTEAFF.

The chain is built from TRBV3-1 (or the pseudogene TRBV3-2) and TRBJ1-5, with D possibly matching TRBD1 (5 bases). The V gene lost 4 bases and the J gene lost 7 bases, with 14 bases spanning the gap. CDR1 and CDR2 (germline): LGHDT, YNNKEL (reference sequence). This CDR3 is 14 amino acids long. CDR3 bases: TGTGCCAGCAGCCGGGGCAGGGTGGAGCAGCCCCAGCATTTT. The encoded protein is CASSRGRVEQPQHF.

V is TRBV2 and J is TRBJ2-1; 8 bases align to TRBD2. V shed 9 bases, J shed 3 bases, and the junction held 7 bases outside the gene matches. In germline, CDR1 is SNHLY, CDR2 FYNNEI. The CDR3 has 14 residues. CDR3 in DNA: TGTGCCAGTACCTCCGGGACTAGCTACAATGAGCAGTTCTTC. This gives the protein CASTSGTSYNEQFF.

This clone was recorded a few times. The V and J genes are TRBV7-8 and TRBJ2-7; no reliable D call. Trimming removed 1 base from V and 3 bases from J, with 10 bases in between. CDR1 is SGHVS and CDR2 is FQNEAQ in the germline V gene. The CDR3 length is 14 residues. CDR3 protein: CASSLGPTGYEQYF. CDR3 coding DNA: TGTGCCAGCAGCTTAGGACCGACCGGCTACGAGCAGTACTTC.

This clone turned up a few times. The chain recombines TRBV5-1 with TRBJ2-1, with D perhaps TRBD1 or TRBD2 (5 bases each). Germline V CDR1 and CDR2: SGHRS, YFSETQ. This CDR3 has 16 residues. Trimming left V 4 bases short and J 0 bases short, with 14 bases between. CDR3 loop: CASSRGAESSYNEQFF. In nucleotides, the CDR3 is TGCGCCAGCAGCCGAGGGGCAGAGAGCTCCTACAATGAGCAGTTCTTC.

The chain has TRBV5-4 and TRBJ1-2; tentatively, D is TRBD1 (6 bases). V lost 4 bases to trimming and J lost 8 bases, with 15 bases between them. The CDR3 spans 13 residues. The V gene's germline CDR1 is SGHNT and CDR2 YYREEE (reference sequence). The CDR3 coding sequence is TGTGCCAGCAGCCGAGGGGGGGCGTGGGGCTACACCTTC. Its translation: CASSRGGAWGYTF. Full variable domain (outside the CDR3, taken from reference TRBV5-4 and TRBJ1-2): ETGVTQSPTHLIKTRGQQVTLRCSSQSGHNTVSWYQQALGQGPQFIFQYYREEENGRGNFPPRFSGLQFPNYSSELNVNALELDDSALYLCASSRGGAWGYTFGSGTRLTVV.

The rearrangement uses TRBV21-1 and TRBJ2-3. TRBV21-1 constitutes a pseudogene. The CDR3 has 17 residues. For the CDR3, the DNA is TGTGCCAGCAGCAATCCGTGGGGGGCCCCAAGCACAGATACGCAGTATTTT. Protein sequence: CASSNPWGAPSTDTQYF.

The chain carries TRBV10-1 and TRBJ2-7; D is undetermined. CDR1 is WNHNN and CDR2 is SYGVQD in the germline V gene (reference sequence). Trimming cost V 6 bases and J 0 bases, with 12 bases left between them. The CDR3 runs to 14 residues. CDR3 amino acids: CASRTLGCSYEQYF. The CDR3 DNA sequence: TGCGCCAGCAGGACCCTGGGGTGCTCCTACGAGCAGTACTTC.